A selection of T cell receptor beta chains follows, all from one sample in a study of cytomegalovirus exposure and HLA in healthy donors. Only in-frame clones appear in the TCRdb table, and some are missing; sequencing was by immunoSEQ multiplex PCR. The sample yields about 200,000 clones, approximately 83% seen once. Sequencing was carried out using PBMCs. The source of these receptors is a girl between 10 and 17 years old in good health and CMV-seronegative. Both conserved end residues are part of each CDR3. Each record gives: J gene, clone size, V gene, D gene, CDR3 DNA, CDR3 protein. The D gene is left open where the match is weak. The size field is filled for only some rows; it gives once, few, many or a size class.

TRBJ1-1 | . | TRBV30 | . | TGTGCCTGCAGACAGGTATTGAACACTGAAGCTTTCTTT | CACRQVLNTEAFF
TRBJ1-1 | . | TRBV19 | . | TGTGCCAGTAGTATCATTGGTCGAGATTACCTACAGGGATCCACTGAAGCTTTCTTT | CASSIIGRDYLQGSTEAFF
TRBJ1-6 | . | TRBV28 | . | TGTGCCAGCAGTAAACAGGGTTATAATTCACCCCTCCACTTT | CASSKQGYNSPLHF
TRBJ1-2 | few | TRBV7-2 | TRBD1 | TGTGCCAGCAGAAGGTCCGGGACAGGGGATAACTATGGCTACACCTTC | CASRRSGTGDNYGYTF
TRBJ1-5 | . | TRBV6-5 | . | TGTGCCAGCAGGGAACAGGACAATCAGCCCCAGCATTTT | CASREQDNQPQHF
TRBJ2-2 | . | TRBV5-1 | . | TGCGCCAGCAGCTTGATTCAGGGGCAGGCCGGGGAGCTGTTTTTT | CASSLIQGQAGELFF
TRBJ1-2 | . | TRBV18 | TRBD1 | TGTGCCAGCTCCAGGGACAGGGCCTATGGCTACACCTTC | CASSRDRAYGYTF
TRBJ1-2 | . | TRBV5-4 | . | TGTGCCAGCAGCTTGCGGGGCTATGGCTACACCTTC | CASSLRGYGYTF
TRBJ2-7 | once | TRBV4-3 | TRBD1 | TGCGCCAGCAGCCAAGATTCTTTCGGGACAGGGTCCTACGAGCAGTACTTC | CASSQDSFGTGSYEQYF
TRBJ1-5 | . | TRBV4-2 | TRBD1 | TGTGCCAGCAGCCAAGACTGGGACAGGGGGCATAGCAATCAGCCCCAGCATTTT | CASSQDWDRGHSNQPQHF
TRBJ2-1 | . | TRBV5-1 | TRBD2 | TGCGCCAGCAGCCCTAACATGGGAGGGCGTTTTGAGCAGTTCTTC | CASSPNMGGRFEQFF
TRBJ2-7 | once | TRBV6-5 | . | TGTGCCGGAGCGGGCCGGGGCTTCTACGAGCAGTACTTC | CAGAGRGFYEQYF
TRBJ1-1 | . | TRBV6-1 | . | TGTGCCAGCAGTGAAATAAGGAGAATGAACACTGAAGCTTTCTTT | CASSEIRRMNTEAFF
TRBJ2-5 | . | TRBV9 | TRBD2 | TGTGCCAGCAGCGTAGGGAGCGGGGATAGCCAAGAGACCCAGTACTTC | CASSVGSGDSQETQYF
TRBJ2-7 | few | TRBV6-1 | TRBD1 | TGTGCCAGCAGTGAACCGGGACAGCTAACCTACGAGCAGTACTTC | CASSEPGQLTYEQYF
TRBJ1-2 | . | TRBV5-6 | . | TGTGCCAGCACGAGCGCTCCGACGGCTAACTATGGCTACACCTTC | CASTSAPTANYGYTF
TRBJ2-7 | . | TRBV4-1 | TRBD2 | TGCGCCAGCAGCCAACATGGGACTAGCGGGGGCTACGAGCAGTACTTC | CASSQHGTSGGYEQYF
TRBJ2-1 | . | TRBV7-6 | TRBD2 | TGTGCCAGCAGCCTGGGACTAGCGGGGCACAATGAGCAGTTCTTC | CASSLGLAGHNEQFF
TRBJ1-1 | once | TRBV29-1 | TRBD1 | TGCAGCGTTGAAAAGGATGGCGGACAGGGAGCTTTCTTT | CSVEKDGGQGAFF
TRBJ2-5 | . | TRBV4-3 | . | TGCGCCAGCAGCCAAGATCTGAGCGGAGTAGAGACCCAGTACTTC | CASSQDLSGVETQYF
TRBJ2-4 | . | TRBV27 | TRBD1 | TGTGCCAGCAGTTTCCGACAGGGACCCAAAAACATTCAGTACTTC | CASSFRQGPKNIQYF
TRBJ1-5 | . | TRBV28 | . | TGTGCCAGCAGTTTTGGCACAGACCATCAGCCCCAGCATTTT | CASSFGTDHQPQHF
TRBJ2-7 | . | TRBV7-2 | TRBD2 | TGTGCCAGCAGCCTCCCGGGACTACGCTACGAGCAGTACTTC | CASSLPGLRYEQYF
TRBJ1-5 | . | TRBV6-1 | TRBD1 | TGTGCCAGCAGTGTAGACAGGGGGGGCAATCAGCCCCAGCATTTT | CASSVDRGGNQPQHF
TRBJ1-1 | few | TRBV5-1 | . | TGCGCCAGCAGCTTGGAAGCCGGGTTGACCGAAGCTTTCTTT | CASSLEAGLTEAFF
TRBJ1-4 | . | TRBV15 | . | TGTGCCACCAGCGGCCCCAGAACTAATGAAAAACTGTTTTTT | CATSGPRTNEKLFF
TRBJ1-6 | few | TRBV28 | . | TGTGCCACCGGGGGGCCCAGGAGAGACTCACCCCTCCACTTT | CATGGPRRDSPLHF
TRBJ2-7 | once | TRBV5-4 | . | TGTGCCAGCAGCTTGGACAAATGGGGGCCTCTGGACGAGCAGTACTTC | CASSLDKWGPLDEQYF
TRBJ2-2 | . | TRBV13 | . | TGTGCCAGCAGCCAGTACACCGGGGAGCTGTTTTTT | CASSQYTGELFF
TRBJ2-7 | . | TRBV5-4 | TRBD1 | TGTGCCAGCAGCTGGACGGGACAGGAGAATTACGAGCAGTACTTC | CASSWTGQENYEQYF
TRBJ2-7 | few | TRBV7-2 | TRBD2 | TGTGCCAGCAGCTCGGGACTAGTTACCTACGAGCAGTACTTC | CASSSGLVTYEQYF
TRBJ2-3 | . | TRBV6-6 | . | TGTGCCAGCACTTTACCCAGACAGGACACAGATACGCAGTATTTT | CASTLPRQDTDTQYF
TRBJ1-1 | few | TRBV5-3 | . | TGTGCCAGCCTAAAGGGAGGGGTGGACACTGAAGCTTTCTTT | CASLKGGVDTEAFF
TRBJ2-1 | . | TRBV5-6 | . | TGTGCCAGCAGCTTGACGGGGGAGCTCTACAATGAGCAGTTCTTC | CASSLTGELYNEQFF
TRBJ2-1 | . | TRBV7-2 | TRBD2 | TGTGCCAGCAGCTTCTATAGCGGGGGGGCAGGCAATGAGCAGTTCTTC | CASSFYSGGAGNEQFF
TRBJ1-5 | . | TRBV5-1 | TRBD1 | TGCGCCAGCAGCTTGGGGACAGGGCGTAGCAATCAGCCCCAGCATTTT | CASSLGTGRSNQPQHF